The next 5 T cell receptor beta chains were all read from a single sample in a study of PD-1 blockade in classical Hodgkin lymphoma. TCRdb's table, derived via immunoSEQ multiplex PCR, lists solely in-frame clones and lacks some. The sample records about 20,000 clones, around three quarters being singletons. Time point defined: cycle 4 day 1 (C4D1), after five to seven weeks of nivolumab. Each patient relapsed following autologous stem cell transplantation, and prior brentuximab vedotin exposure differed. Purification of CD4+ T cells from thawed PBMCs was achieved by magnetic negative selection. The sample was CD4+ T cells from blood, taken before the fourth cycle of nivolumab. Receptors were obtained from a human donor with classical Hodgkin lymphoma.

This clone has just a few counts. The CDR3 region is CASSLRTGRGENIQYF. CDR3 DNA sequence: TGTGCCAGCAGCCTTCGGACAGGGCGAGGGGAAAACATTCAGTACTTC. The genes are TRBV7-2 and TRBJ2-4, with TRBD1 matching over 8 bases. J lost 5 bases, V lost 5 bases, and 11 bases had no gene match. CDR3 length: 16 amino acids. Germline CDR1 and CDR2: SGHTA and FQGNSA.

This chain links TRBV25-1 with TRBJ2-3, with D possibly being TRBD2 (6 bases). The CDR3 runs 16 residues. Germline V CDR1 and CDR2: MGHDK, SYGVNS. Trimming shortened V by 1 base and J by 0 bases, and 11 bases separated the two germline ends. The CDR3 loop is CASSELGAGSTDTQYF. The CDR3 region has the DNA TGTGCCAGCAGTGAATTGGGCGCGGGGAGCACAGATACGCAGTATTTT.

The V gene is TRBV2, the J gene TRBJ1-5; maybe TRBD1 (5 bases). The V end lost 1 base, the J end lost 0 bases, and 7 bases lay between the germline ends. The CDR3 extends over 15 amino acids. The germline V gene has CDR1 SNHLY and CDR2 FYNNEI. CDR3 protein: CASSEGTLSNQPQHF. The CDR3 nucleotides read TGTGCCAGCAGTGAAGGGACACTTAGCAATCAGCCCCAGCATTTT.

CDR3: CASSYWGIGEQFF. CDR3 coding DNA: TGTGCCAGCAGTTACTGGGGGATAGGTGAGCAGTTCTTC. This chain uses TRBV6-5 with TRBJ2-1; D tentatively fits TRBD1 or TRBD2 (5 bases each). Trimming took off 1 base at V and 9 bases at J, with 10 bases between the two ends. This CDR3 spans 13 amino acids. Germline lookup yields CDR1 MNHEY and CDR2 SVGAGI.

The DNA of the CDR3 is TGTGCCAGCAGCAAAGACAGGGATACCAATCAGCCCCAGCATTTT. Translation gives CASSKDRDTNQPQHF. V usage is TRBV6-6 and J usage is TRBJ1-5; TRBD1 matches 7 bases. Germline lookup yields CDR1 MNHNY and CDR2 SVGAGI (reference sequence). The CDR3 loop spans 15 amino acids. The V and J ends lost 6 bases and 3 bases, in that order; junction bases with no gene match: 8.